Reported below is one TCR beta chain. The antigen is unknown. The data originate from a study of T cell responses to AZD1222 COVID-19 vaccine. Using immunoSEQ multiplex PCR, the repertoire was profiled, and TCRdb retains in-frame clones only, with some absent. This sample has around 200,000 clones, with 85% to 95% found just once. This CDR3 spans 15 amino acids. V was cut by 4 bases and J by 10 bases, with 22 bases left in between. Germline values: CDR1 LGHDT, CDR2 YNNKEL (reference sequence). Findings and caveats of the study: Spike-spanning, vaccine-associated CD4 TCRs were dominant at 160-218 and 743-854.

The input for sequencing was peripheral blood, taken 28 days after the second dose of the MenACWY control vaccine. V and J are TRBV3-1 (or the pseudogene TRBV3-2) and TRBJ1-1; the D gene is possibly TRBD1 (5 bases). The TCR originated in an adult who received the MenACWY meningococcal vaccine as a control. CDR3 protein: CASSPLSGRLEGAFF. The CDR3, as DNA: TGTGCCAGCAGCCCCCTGTCGGGACGGTTGGAAGGAGCTTTCTTT.